The table lists the clone carrying this TCR beta chain with a few counts. As yet, its antigen is unknown. The record originates from a study of shared clonotypes between healthy human individuals. General observations from the study: Sequencing depth was a factor that was expected to affect clonotype sharing among donors.

V was trimmed by 8 bases and J by 5 bases, leaving 16 bases between them. In germline, CDR1 is MNHNS, CDR2 SASEGT. The CDR3 contains 14 residues. Healthy adults negative for HIV, lacking recent acute infections or vaccinations, served as donors. The study separated CD4+ cells into CD45RA+ naive and CD45RA-negative memory subsets. Profiling relied on immunoSEQ multiplex PCR, and the TCRdb table lists in-frame clones only, not all of them. The sample has over a million clones; 75% to 80% are singletons. Sequences were obtained from memory CD4+ T cells from PBMCs. This sample's subset: CD45RA-negative fraction. J is TRBJ1-3 and V is TRBV6-1, with a weak D call TRBD1 (6 bases). The TCR comes from a young man in good health. Some clones in this sample may be carry-over from other donors' samples. The CDR3 region is CASQDRLKRNTIYF. The CDR3 nucleotides read TGTGCCAGCCAGGACAGACTTAAAAGAAACACCATATATTTT.